A selection of T cell receptor beta chains follows, all from one sample in a study of blood T cell repertoires in COVID-19. Libraries were prepared by immunoSEQ multiplex PCR; TCRdb keeps only in-frame clonotypes and omits some of them. Of 100,000 to 150,000 clones listed, 88% are singletons. The sequenced sample was peripheral blood. The receptors shown here come from a man aged 45-65 years with acute or convalescent COVID-19. The CDR3 runs from the conserved cysteine through the conserved F or W. Each record gives: clone size, V gene, D gene, J gene, CDR3 DNA, CDR3 protein. D genes are given only for firm matches. The size entry is marked missing in some rows and otherwise reads once, few, many or a size class.

size: NA
V: TRBV3-1/TRBV3-2
D: NA
J: TRBJ1-2
DNA: TGTGCCAGCGAAGGAGTTAACTATGGCTACACCTTC
CDR3: CASEGVNYGYTF

size: NA
V: TRBV28
D: TRBD2
J: TRBJ2-7
DNA: TGTGCCAGCAGCACCCCTAGCGGGGGTCGATACGAGCAGTACTTC
CDR3: CASSTPSGGRYEQYF

size: NA
V: TRBV6-5
D: NA
J: TRBJ2-7
DNA: TGTGCCAGCAGTAGGGGCTCCTACGAGCAGTACTTC
CDR3: CASSRGSYEQYF

size: NA
V: TRBV29-1
D: TRBD1
J: TRBJ2-1
DNA: TGCAGCGTTGCCGGCAGGGGGTCCTACAATGAGCAGTTCTTC
CDR3: CSVAGRGSYNEQFF

size: NA
V: TRBV3-1/TRBV3-2
D: NA
J: TRBJ1-2
DNA: TGTGCCAGCAGCGTTACGCCGGGACACAACAACTATGGCTACACCTTC
CDR3: CASSVTPGHNNYGYTF

size: NA
V: TRBV6-5
D: TRBD1
J: TRBJ1-1
DNA: TGTGCCAGCAGTAGGACAGGCCTCATGAACACTGAAGCTTTCTTT
CDR3: CASSRTGLMNTEAFF

size: once
V: TRBV6-5
D: TRBD1
J: TRBJ1-2
DNA: TGTGCCAGCAGTCCCACAGGGGGCGATGGCTACACCTTC
CDR3: CASSPTGGDGYTF

size: NA
V: TRBV3-1/TRBV3-2
D: NA
J: TRBJ1-2
DNA: TGTGCCAGCAGCCCTCCGCAACAGTCTGGCTACACCTTC
CDR3: CASSPPQQSGYTF

size: NA
V: TRBV11-3
D: NA
J: TRBJ1-6
DNA: TGTGCCAGCACCACAGGGCCCTGGGATAATTCACCCCTCCACTTT
CDR3: CASTTGPWDNSPLHF

size: NA
V: TRBV3-1/TRBV3-2
D: TRBD2
J: TRBJ2-7
DNA: TGTGCCAGCAGCTTCAGCGGGAGTACGAACGAGCAGTACTTC
CDR3: CASSFSGSTNEQYF

size: NA
V: TRBV28
D: NA
J: TRBJ2-1
DNA: TGTGCCAGCAGTTCTCACAGGGCCATAGCTTACAATGAGCAGTTCTTC
CDR3: CASSSHRAIAYNEQFF

size: NA
V: TRBV7-2
D: TRBD1
J: TRBJ1-1
DNA: TGTGCCAGCAGCTCCGGACAGGGACAAGCTTTCTTT
CDR3: CASSSGQGQAFF

size: NA
V: TRBV5-1
D: NA
J: TRBJ1-2
DNA: TGCGCCAGCGCCCCTTCGGGGGGTATCAATGGCTACACCTTC
CDR3: CASAPSGGINGYTF

size: NA
V: TRBV3-1/TRBV3-2
D: NA
J: TRBJ1-1
DNA: TGTGCCAGCAGCCAAGTAACTAACACTGAAGCTTTCTTT
CDR3: CASSQVTNTEAFF

size: NA
V: TRBV5-6
D: NA
J: TRBJ1-1
DNA: TGTGCCAGCAGCCGGAGGACAGCTGAAGCTTTCTTT
CDR3: CASSRRTAEAFF

size: NA
V: TRBV5-1
D: NA
J: TRBJ2-1
DNA: TGCGCCAGCAGCCTAGGACTGTTCCCCTACAATGAGCAGTTCTTC
CDR3: CASSLGLFPYNEQFF

size: NA
V: TRBV7-9
D: NA
J: TRBJ1-1
DNA: TGTGCCAGCAGCCAGGGGTACGCAAGGAACACTGAAGCTTTCTTT
CDR3: CASSQGYARNTEAFF

size: NA
V: TRBV29-1
D: NA
J: TRBJ1-1
DNA: TGCAGCGTTGAAGATTCCGGGGGAGGTAAGAACACTGAAGCTTTCTTT
CDR3: CSVEDSGGGKNTEAFF

size: NA
V: TRBV5-1
D: NA
J: TRBJ1-5
DNA: TGCGCCAGCAGCTTGGGCGATTTCAATCAGCCCCAGCATTTT
CDR3: CASSLGDFNQPQHF

size: NA
V: TRBV6-2/TRBV6-3
D: NA
J: TRBJ2-7
DNA: TGTGCCAGCAGTTACTCGCTAGCTTCCTACGAGCAGTACTTC
CDR3: CASSYSLASYEQYF

size: once
V: TRBV29-1
D: TRBD1
J: TRBJ1-2
DNA: TGCAGCGTTGAGGGGACAGGGAATGGCTACACCTTC
CDR3: CSVEGTGNGYTF

size: NA
V: TRBV19
D: TRBD2
J: TRBJ2-1
DNA: TGTGCCAGTAGTATCCTAGCGGGAGGGTCCTACAATGAGCAGTTCTTC
CDR3: CASSILAGGSYNEQFF

size: NA
V: TRBV29-1
D: NA
J: TRBJ2-7
DNA: TGCAGCGTTGGGCTGGGTTGGGCCGAGCAGTACTTC
CDR3: CSVGLGWAEQYF

size: NA
V: TRBV19
D: TRBD1
J: TRBJ1-4
DNA: TGTGCCAGTAGTAGCCAGGGGGCGGTTAAGGAAAAACTGTTTTTT
CDR3: CASSSQGAVKEKLFF

size: NA
V: TRBV4-2
D: TRBD1
J: TRBJ1-1
DNA: TGTGCCAGCAGCCAAGATTTAAACAGGGGGCACACTGAAGCTTTCTTT
CDR3: CASSQDLNRGHTEAFF

size: NA
V: TRBV11-1
D: TRBD1
J: TRBJ1-1
DNA: TGTGCCAGCAGCTCCTTTACAGGGGGCTCTGAAGCTTTCTTT
CDR3: CASSSFTGGSEAFF

size: once
V: TRBV5-1
D: NA
J: TRBJ1-2
DNA: TGCGCCAGCAGCTTGCCGAGTCGATATGGCTACACCTTC
CDR3: CASSLPSRYGYTF

size: few
V: TRBV6-6
D: NA
J: TRBJ2-7
DNA: TGTGCCAGCAGTTACTTCAAAGGGGGCTACGAGCAGTACTTC
CDR3: CASSYFKGGYEQYF